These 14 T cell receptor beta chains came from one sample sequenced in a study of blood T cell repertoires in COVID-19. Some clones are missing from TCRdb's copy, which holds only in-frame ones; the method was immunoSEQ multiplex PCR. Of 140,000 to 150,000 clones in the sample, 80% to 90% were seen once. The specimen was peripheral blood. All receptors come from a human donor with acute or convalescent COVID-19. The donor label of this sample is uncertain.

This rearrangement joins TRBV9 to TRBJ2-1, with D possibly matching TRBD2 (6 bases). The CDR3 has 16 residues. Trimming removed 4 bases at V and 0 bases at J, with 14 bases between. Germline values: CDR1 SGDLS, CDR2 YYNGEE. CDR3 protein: CASSPEGGTSYNEQFF. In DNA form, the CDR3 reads TGTGCCAGCAGCCCAGAGGGCGGGACCTCCTACAATGAGCAGTTCTTC.

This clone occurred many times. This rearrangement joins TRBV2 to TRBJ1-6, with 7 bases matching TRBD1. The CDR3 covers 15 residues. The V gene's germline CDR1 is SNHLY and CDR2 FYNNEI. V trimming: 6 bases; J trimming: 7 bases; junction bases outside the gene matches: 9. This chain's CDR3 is CASRATGTRNSPLHF. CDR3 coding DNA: TGTGCCAGCAGGGCGACAGGGACGCGGAATTCACCCCTCCACTTT.

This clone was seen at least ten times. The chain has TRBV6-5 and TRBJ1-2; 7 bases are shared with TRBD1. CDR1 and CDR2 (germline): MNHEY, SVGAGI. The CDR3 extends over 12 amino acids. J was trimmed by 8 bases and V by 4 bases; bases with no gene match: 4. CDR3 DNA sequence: TGTGCCAGCAGTTCGGGACAGCTCGGCTACACCTTC. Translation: CASSSGQLGYTF.

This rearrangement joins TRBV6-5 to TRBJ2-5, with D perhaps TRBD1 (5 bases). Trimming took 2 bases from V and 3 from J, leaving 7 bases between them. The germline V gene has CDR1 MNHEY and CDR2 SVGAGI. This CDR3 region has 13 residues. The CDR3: CASSYETEETQYF. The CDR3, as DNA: TGTGCCAGCAGTTACGAGACAGAAGAGACCCAGTACTTC.

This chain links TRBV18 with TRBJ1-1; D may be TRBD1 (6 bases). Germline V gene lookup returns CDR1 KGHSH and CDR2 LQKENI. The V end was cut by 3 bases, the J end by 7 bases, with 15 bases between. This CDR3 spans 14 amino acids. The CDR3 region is CASSPFDRSGEAFF. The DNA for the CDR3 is TGTGCCAGCTCACCGTTCGACAGGTCTGGTGAAGCTTTCTTT.

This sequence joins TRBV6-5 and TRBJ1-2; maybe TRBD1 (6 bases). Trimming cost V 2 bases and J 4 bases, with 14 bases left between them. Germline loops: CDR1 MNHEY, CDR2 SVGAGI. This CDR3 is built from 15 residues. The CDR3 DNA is TGTGCCAGCAGTTACGAAGCCGGACAGTTCTATGGCTACACCTTC. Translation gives CASSYEAGQFYGYTF.

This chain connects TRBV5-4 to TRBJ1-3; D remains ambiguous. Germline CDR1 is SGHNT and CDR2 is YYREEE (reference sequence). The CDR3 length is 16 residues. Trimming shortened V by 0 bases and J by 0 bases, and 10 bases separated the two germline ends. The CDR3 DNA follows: TGTGCCAGCAGCTTGGCGGCCGGGAGCTCTGGAAACACCATATATTTT. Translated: CASSLAAGSSGNTIYF.

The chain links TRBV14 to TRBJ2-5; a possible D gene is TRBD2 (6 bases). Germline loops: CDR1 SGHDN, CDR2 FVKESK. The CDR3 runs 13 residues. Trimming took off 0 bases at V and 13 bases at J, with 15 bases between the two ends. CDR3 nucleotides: TGTGCCAGCAGCCAAGAGAACCGGGACTCCTGGTACTTC. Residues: CASSQENRDSWYF.

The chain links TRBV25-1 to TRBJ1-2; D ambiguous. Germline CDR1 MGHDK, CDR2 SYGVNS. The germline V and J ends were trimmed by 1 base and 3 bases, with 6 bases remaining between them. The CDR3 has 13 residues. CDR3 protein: CASSEFPYYGYTF. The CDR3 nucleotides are TGTGCCAGCAGTGAATTTCCATACTATGGCTACACCTTC.

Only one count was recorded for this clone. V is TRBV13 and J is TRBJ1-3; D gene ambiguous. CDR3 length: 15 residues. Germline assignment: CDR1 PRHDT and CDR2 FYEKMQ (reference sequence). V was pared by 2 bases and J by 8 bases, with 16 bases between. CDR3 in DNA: TGTGCCAGCAGCTTACCCAGCGGATCCGGGGACACCATATATTTT. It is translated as CASSLPSGSGDTIYF.

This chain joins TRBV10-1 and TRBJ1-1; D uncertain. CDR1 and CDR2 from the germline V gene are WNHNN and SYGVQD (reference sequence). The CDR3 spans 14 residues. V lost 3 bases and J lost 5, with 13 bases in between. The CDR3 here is CASSENPTGTEAFF. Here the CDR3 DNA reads TGCGCCAGCAGTGAAAACCCCACGGGTACTGAAGCTTTCTTT.

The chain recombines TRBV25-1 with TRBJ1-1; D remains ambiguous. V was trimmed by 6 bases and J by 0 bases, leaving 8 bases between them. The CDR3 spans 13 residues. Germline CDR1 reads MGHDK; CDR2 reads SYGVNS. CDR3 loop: CASRRKVNTEAFF. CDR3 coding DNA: TGTGCCAGCAGGAGAAAAGTGAACACTGAAGCTTTCTTT.

The CDR3 DNA is TGTGCCAGCAGCCTAATCACCCCGGGACAGGGGGCAGATACGCAGTATTTT. Translation: CASSLITPGQGADTQYF. This chain uses TRBV27 with TRBJ2-3; 11 bases fit TRBD1. The germline CDR1 and CDR2 sequences are MNHEY and SMNVEV (reference sequence). The CDR3 totals 17 residues. V dropped 6 bases and J dropped 4; count of bases not matched to a gene: 12.

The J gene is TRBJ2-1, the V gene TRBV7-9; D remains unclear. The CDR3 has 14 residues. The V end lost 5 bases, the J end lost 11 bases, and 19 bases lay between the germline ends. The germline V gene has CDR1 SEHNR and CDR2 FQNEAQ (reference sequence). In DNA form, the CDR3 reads TGTGCCAGCAGCCCCCCCCTCGATAACAACAAGCAGTTCTTC. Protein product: CASSPPLDNNKQFF.